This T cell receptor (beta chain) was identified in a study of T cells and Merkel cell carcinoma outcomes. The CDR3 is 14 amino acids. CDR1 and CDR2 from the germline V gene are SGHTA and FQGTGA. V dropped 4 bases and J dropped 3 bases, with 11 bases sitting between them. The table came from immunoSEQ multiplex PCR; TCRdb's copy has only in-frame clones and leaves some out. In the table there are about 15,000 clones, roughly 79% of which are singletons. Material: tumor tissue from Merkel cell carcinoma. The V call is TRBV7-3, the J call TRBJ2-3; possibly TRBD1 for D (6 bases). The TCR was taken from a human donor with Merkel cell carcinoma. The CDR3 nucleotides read TGTGCCAGCAGCTCGCGGACAGTAACAGATACGCAGTATTTT. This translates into CASSSRTVTDTQYF.